Sequencing of this T cell receptor beta chain was carried out in a study of T cells expressing NK-cell markers. This CDR3 contains 15 residues. Germline V lookup: CDR1 SGHAT, CDR2 FQNNGV. Making the TCR beta cDNA relied on 5'RACE template switching with UMIs. TCRdb re-called the 5' RACE reads; one entry per CDR3 protein, DNA not given. The sample has more than 400,000 distinct CDR3 sequences. Study results and caveats: Dominant NKG2C+ clonotype frequencies of about 1.0-8% of CD8+ T cells were measured in roughly 6 donors.

As for this clonotype: Its specificity is unknown.

Material: blood T cells: a sorted CD56 or NKG2C T cell subset, CD4+ or CD8+ T cells, or bulk PBMC T cells (not recorded which). This clonotype originated in a woman aged 18 to 75 in good health. This sequence joins TRBV11-2 and TRBJ2-7; TCRdb selects TRBD1, and the lack of DNA leaves this call unchecked. CDR3 loop: CASRDYRGGPYEQYF.